This section outlines one T cell receptor (beta chain) sequence together with its context. The sample originates from a study of OX40 agonist ivuxolimab in advanced cancers. Study summary: Every 2 weeks, patients got intravenous ivuxolimab at one of six dose levels (0.01-10 mg/kg). The eligibility criteria allowed prior anti-PD-1, anti-PD-L1 or anti-CTLA-4 therapy, and around 40% had some.

Method: immunoSEQ multiplex PCR; TCRdb's copy keeps in-frame clones and lacks some. The sample yields about 8,700 clones, 88% seen once. This CDR3 contains 14 residues. Germline V gives CDR1 SGHDT, CDR2 YYEEEE. The V end was cut by 1 base, the J end by 2 bases, with 9 bases between. This clonotype was obtained from an adult with an advanced solid tumor such as melanoma, head and neck, liver or kidney cancer. This sequence joins TRBV5-6 and TRBJ1-1, with D perhaps TRBD1 (5 bases). Specimen: CD4+ or CD8+ T cells sorted from blood, collected in a trial of the OX40 agonist ivuxolimab. The CDR3 region is CASSLRGLNTEAFF. The CDR3 nucleotides read TGTGCCAGCAGCTTGAGGGGCCTCAACACTGAAGCTTTCTTT.